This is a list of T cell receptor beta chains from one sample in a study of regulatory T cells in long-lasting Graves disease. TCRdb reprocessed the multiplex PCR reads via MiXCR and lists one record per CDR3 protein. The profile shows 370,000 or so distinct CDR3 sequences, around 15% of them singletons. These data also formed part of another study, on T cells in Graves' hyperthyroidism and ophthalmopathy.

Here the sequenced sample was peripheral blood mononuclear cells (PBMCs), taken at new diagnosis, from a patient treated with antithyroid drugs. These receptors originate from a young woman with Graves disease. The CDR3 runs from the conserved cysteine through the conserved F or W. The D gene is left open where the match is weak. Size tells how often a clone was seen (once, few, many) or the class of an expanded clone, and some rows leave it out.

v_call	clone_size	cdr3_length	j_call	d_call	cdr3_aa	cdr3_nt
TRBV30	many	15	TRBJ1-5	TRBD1	CAWSALRDRGQPQHF	TGTGCCTGGAGTGCCCTCCGGGACAGGGGGCAGCCCCAGCATTTT
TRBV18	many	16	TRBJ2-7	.	CASSLQGGDSSYEQYF	TGTGCCAGCTCCCTACAGGGAGGGGACAGCTCCTACGAGCAGTACTTC
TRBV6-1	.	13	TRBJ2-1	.	CASRRRGYNEQFF	TGTGCCAGCAGGAGAAGAGGGTACAATGAGCAGTTCTTC
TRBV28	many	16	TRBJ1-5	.	CASSGDVGGSNQPQHF	TGTGCCAGCAGTGGGGACGTCGGGGGAAGCAATCAGCCCCAGCATTTT
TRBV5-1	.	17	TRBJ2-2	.	CASSFSRTAGNAGELFF	TGCGCCAGCAGCTTCTCGCGGACAGCCGGGAACGCCGGGGAGCTGTTTTTT
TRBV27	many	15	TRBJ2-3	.	CASSHLLGRTDTQYF	TGTGCCAGCAGTCACCTACTTGGACGGACAGATACGCAGTATTTT
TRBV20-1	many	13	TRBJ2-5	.	CSARSWSAETQYF	TGCAGTGCTAGAAGTTGGTCCGCAGAGACCCAGTACTTC
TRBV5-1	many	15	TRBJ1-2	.	CASSLSAGSDYGYTF	TGCGCCAGCAGCTTGTCAGCAGGGAGTGACTATGGCTACACCTTC
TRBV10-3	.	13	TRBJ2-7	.	CAINQGSSYEQYF	TGTGCCATCAACCAAGGCAGCTCCTACGAGCAGTACTTC
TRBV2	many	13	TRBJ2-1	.	CASSRDQGGEQFF	TGTGCCAGCAGCCGAGACCAGGGCGGTGAGCAGTTCTTC
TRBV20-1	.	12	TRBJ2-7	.	CSARGETDEQYF	TGCAGTGCTAGAGGAGAAACGGACGAGCAGTACTTC
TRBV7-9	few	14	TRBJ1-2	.	CASSPSGTTYGYTF	TGTGCCAGCAGCCCCTCGGGCACCACCTATGGCTACACCTTC
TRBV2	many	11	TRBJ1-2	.	CQPGANYGYTF	TGTCAGCCGGGGGCTAACTATGGCTACACCTTC
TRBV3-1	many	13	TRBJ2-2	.	CASKRGATGELFF	TGTGCCAGCAAGAGGGGAGCCACCGGGGAGCTGTTTTTT
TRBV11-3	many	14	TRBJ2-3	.	CASSLTLATDTQYF	TGTGCCAGCAGCTTAACCCTAGCTACAGATACGCAGTATTTT
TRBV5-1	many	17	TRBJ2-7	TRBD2	CASSPGTSGAAPYEQYF	TGCGCCAGCAGCCCCGGGACTAGCGGGGCCGCACCCTACGAGCAGTACTTC
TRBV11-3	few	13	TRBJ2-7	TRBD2	CASSSSGGAKQYF	TGTGCCAGCAGCTCTAGCGGGGGGGCAAAGCAGTACTTC
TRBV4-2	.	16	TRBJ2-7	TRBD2	CASSQGGAGGGYEQYF	TGTGCCAGCAGCCAAGGGGGAGCGGGAGGGGGCTACGAGCAGTACTTC
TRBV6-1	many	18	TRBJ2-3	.	CASGGSRLQGGGTDTQYF	TGTGCCAGCGGAGGGTCCCGGTTGCAGGGCGGGGGCACAGATACGCAGTATTTT
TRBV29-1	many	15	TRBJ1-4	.	CSVEGRTAGGEKLFF	TGCAGCGTTGAGGGTAGGACGGCCGGGGGTGAAAAACTGTTTTTT
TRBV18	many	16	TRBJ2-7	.	CASSPPEAGIPYEQYF	TGTGCCAGCTCACCACCAGAGGCAGGGATCCCCTACGAGCAGTACTTC
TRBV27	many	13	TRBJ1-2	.	CASSLAGGYGYTF	TGTGCCAGCAGTTTAGCGGGTGGCTATGGCTACACCTTC
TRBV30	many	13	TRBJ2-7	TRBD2	CAWTPGGFGEQYF	TGTGCCTGGACCCCCGGGGGGTTTGGCGAGCAGTACTTC
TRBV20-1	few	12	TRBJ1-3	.	CSARDSGNTIYF	TGCAGTGCTAGGGACTCTGGAAACACCATATATTTT
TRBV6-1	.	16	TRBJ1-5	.	CASSEVGGYSNQPQHF	TGTGCCAGCAGTGAAGTTGGAGGGTATAGCAATCAGCCCCAGCATTTT
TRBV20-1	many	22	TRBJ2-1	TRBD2	CSARDRSKGLAGGWGSYNEQFF	TGCAGTGCTAGAGATCGATCAAAAGGCCTAGCGGGAGGTTGGGGCTCCTACAATGAGCAGTTCTTC
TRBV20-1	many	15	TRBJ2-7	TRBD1	CSARDPPGQSYEQYF	TGCAGTGCTAGAGACCCACCGGGACAGTCCTACGAGCAGTACTTC
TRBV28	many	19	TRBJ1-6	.	CASSSRPMGGGWYNSPLHF	TGTGCCAGCAGTTCCCGGCCTATGGGAGGGGGGTGGTATAATTCACCCCTCCACTTT